This T cell receptor (beta chain) was identified during a study of molecular identifiers for immune sequencing clone quantification. General study findings and limits: One million naive cells reportedly did not prevent detection of spiked Jurkat TCR RNA from one cell. Should identical TCR molecules share a barcode, the sizes of highly expanded clones could be underestimated. Clonotypes surpassing 20 RNA copies contained over 98% of effector molecules, versus under 1% in naive cells.

Worth noting for this clonotype: Its antigen is not known. With a much larger clone just one base away, this may be a read error.

With V trimmed by 0 bases and J by 7 bases, 9 bases remained unmatched. The CDR3 runs 16 residues. Germline CDR1 and CDR2: SGHTA and FQGNSA. As CD8+CD4-CCR7+CD45RA+ cells, naive CD8 T cells were sorted. One entry per CDR3 protein, called by TCRdb with MiXCR from the PCR reads. Here the sample spans some 70,000 distinct CDR3 sequences, around 18% being singletons. This TCR derives from a human donor in good health. Some libraries in this study had Jurkat cell RNA spiked in. The chain is built from TRBV7-2 and TRBJ2-1, with TRBD1 matching over 7 bases. Source material: naive CD8+ T cells from blood, with Jurkat cell RNA spiked in. Specified subset: FACS-sorted CD8+CD4-CCR7+CD45RA+ naive T cells. The CDR3 nucleotides are TGTGCCAGCAGCTTAGCGGCCCAGGGGGTGCTTAATGAGCAGTTCTTC. Its translation is CASSLAAQGVLNEQFF.